This T cell receptor (beta chain) derives from a study of blood T cells in healthy people across ages. Study background: Using template switching, researchers captured about one barcoded beta molecule for each two T cells. Study-wide points: It was held that the diversity estimates obtained from one million T cells were underestimates. Shifts in expanded clonotypes may have been confounded by donor CMV status, which was unknown.

A second PCR of 7 to 11 cycles used a sample-barcoded 5' primer and a J-beta primer mix. Each of the samples gave a minimum of 2.5 million paired-end reads that contained CDR3. Each CDR3 protein is one row after TCRdb ran MiXCR on the 5' RACE reads. The sample lists some 1.5 million distinct CDR3 sequences, 28% occurring once. Germline loops: CDR1 SGHRS, CDR2 YFSETQ. The CDR3 sequence is 14 residues long. This clonotype came up a few times. Its cognate antigen is unknown. Germline is not matched at one junction end, which may reflect a read error. This sequence was found in a woman aged 25 to 39 in good health. The chain links TRBV5-1 to TRBJ2-7; TRBD1 matches at 10 bases. Sequencing was performed on blood. CDR3 sequence (DNA): TGCGCCAGCAGCACCGGACAGGGGGACTACGGGCAGTACTTC. Translation gives CASSTGQGDYGQYF.